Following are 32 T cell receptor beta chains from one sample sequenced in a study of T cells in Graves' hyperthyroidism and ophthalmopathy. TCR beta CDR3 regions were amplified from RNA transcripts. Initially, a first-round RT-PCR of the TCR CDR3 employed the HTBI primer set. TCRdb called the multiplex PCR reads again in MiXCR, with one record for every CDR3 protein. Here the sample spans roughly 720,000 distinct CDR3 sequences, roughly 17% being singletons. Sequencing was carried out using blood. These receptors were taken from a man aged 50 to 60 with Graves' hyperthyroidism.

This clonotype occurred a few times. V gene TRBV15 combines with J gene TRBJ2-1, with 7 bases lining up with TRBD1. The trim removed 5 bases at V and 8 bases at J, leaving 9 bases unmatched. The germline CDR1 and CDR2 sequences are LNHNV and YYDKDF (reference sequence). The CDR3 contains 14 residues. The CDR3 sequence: CATSLGQGGYEQFF. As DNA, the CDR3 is TGTGCCACCAGCCTAGGACAAGGGGGCTATGAGCAGTTCTTC. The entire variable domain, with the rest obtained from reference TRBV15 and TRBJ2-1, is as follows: DAMVIQNPRYQVTQFGKPVTLSCSQTLNHNVMYWYQQKSSQAPKLLFHYYDKDFNNEADTPDNFQSRRPNTSFCFLDIRSPGLGDTAMYLCATSLGQGGYEQFFGPGTRLTVL.

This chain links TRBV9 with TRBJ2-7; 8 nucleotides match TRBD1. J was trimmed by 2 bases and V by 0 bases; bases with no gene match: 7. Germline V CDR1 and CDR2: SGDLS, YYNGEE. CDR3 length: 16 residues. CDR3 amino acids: CASSVVGTGPTYEQYF. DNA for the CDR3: TGTGCCAGCAGCGTAGTAGGGACAGGTCCTACCTACGAGCAGTACTTC.

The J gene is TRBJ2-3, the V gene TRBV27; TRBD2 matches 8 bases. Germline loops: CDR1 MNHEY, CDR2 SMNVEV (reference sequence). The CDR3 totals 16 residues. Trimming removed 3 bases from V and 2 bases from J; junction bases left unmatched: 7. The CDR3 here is CASSLWLAGSTDTQYF. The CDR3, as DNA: TGTGCCAGCAGTTTGTGGCTAGCGGGTTCCACAGATACGCAGTATTTT.

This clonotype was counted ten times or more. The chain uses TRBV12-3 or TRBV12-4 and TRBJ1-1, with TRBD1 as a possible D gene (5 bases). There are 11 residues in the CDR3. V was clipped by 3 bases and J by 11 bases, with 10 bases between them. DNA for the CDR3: TGTGCCAGCAGTTTCAGGGTCGAGGCTTTCTTT. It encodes CASSFRVEAFF.

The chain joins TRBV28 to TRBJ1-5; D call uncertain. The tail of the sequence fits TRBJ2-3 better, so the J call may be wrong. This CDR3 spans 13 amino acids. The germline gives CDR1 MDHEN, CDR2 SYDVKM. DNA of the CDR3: TGTGCCAGCAACCTCGTGGCGCGTCAGCCCCAGTATTTT. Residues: CASNLVARQPQYF.

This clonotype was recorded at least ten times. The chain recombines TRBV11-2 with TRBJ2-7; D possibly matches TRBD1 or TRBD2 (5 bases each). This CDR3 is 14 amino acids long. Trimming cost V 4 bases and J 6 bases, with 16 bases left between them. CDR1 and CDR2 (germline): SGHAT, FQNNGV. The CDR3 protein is CASSSPAERGEQYF. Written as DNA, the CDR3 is TGTGCCAGCAGCTCACCCGCCGAGAGGGGCGAGCAGTACTTC.

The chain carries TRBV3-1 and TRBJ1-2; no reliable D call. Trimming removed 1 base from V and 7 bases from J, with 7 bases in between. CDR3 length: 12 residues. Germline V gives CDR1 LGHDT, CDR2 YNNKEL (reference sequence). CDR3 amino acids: CASSQVGRGYTF. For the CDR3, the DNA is TGTGCCAGCAGCCAAGTTGGCCGTGGCTACACCTTC.

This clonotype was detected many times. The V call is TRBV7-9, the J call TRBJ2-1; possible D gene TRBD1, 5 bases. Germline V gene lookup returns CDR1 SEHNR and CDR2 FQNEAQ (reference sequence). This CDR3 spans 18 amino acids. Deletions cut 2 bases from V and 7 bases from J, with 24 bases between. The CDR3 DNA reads TGTGCCAGCAGCTTATTCCTGGTGCCCAAATTAAGGGGAAATGAGCAGTTCTTC. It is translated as CASSLFLVPKLRGNEQFF.

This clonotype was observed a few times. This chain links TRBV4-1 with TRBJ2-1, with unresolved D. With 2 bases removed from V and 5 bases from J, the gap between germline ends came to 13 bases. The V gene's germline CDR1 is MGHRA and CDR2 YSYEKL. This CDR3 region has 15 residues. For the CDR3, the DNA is TGCGCCAGCAGCCAATTCCCCGACTTGGACAATGAGCAGTTCTTC. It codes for CASSQFPDLDNEQFF.

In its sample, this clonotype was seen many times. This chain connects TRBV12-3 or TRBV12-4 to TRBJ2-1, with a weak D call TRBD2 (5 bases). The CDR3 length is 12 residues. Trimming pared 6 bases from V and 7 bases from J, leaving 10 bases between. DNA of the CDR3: TGTGCCAGCAGCCGCGGGCGGAATGAGCAGTTCTTC. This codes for CASSRGRNEQFF.

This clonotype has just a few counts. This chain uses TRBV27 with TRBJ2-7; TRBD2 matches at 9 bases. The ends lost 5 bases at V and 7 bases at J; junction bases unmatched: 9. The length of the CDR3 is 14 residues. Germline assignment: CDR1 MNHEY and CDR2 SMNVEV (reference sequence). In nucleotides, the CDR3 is TGTGCCAGCAGTCGGGGACTAGCCCTGATGGAGCAGTACTTC. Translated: CASSRGLALMEQYF.

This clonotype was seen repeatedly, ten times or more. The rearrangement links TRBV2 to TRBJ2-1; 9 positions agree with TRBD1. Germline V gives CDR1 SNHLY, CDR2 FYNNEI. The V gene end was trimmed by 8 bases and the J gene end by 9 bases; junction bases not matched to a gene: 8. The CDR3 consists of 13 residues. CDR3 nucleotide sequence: TGTGCCAGCGTCGAACAGGGGGCAGGTGAGCAGTTCTTC. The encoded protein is CASVEQGAGEQFF.

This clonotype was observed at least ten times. CDR3 in DNA: TGCAGTGCTAGAGATTGGCTTTTGACTAGCGGTACCTACAATGAGCAGTTCTTC. This encodes CSARDWLLTSGTYNEQFF. The chain combines TRBV20-1 with TRBJ2-1; 9 bases agree with TRBD2. From germline, CDR1 is DFQATT and CDR2 SNEGSKA (reference sequence). The CDR3 is 18 residues long. V shed 0 bases and J 2 bases; nucleotides not matched to a gene: 11.

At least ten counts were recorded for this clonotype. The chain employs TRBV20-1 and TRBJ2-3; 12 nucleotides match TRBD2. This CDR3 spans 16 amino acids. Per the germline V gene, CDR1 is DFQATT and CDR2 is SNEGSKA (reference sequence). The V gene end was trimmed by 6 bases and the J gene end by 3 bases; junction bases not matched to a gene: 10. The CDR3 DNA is TGCAGTGCCACTATGACTAGCGGGAGTCGTACAGATACGCAGTATTTT. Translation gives CSATMTSGSRTDTQYF.

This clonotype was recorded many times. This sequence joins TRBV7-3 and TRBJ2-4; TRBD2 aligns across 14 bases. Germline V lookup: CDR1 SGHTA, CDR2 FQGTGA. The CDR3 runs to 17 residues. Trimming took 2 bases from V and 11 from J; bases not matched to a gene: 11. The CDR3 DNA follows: TGTGCCAGCAGCTTACTGGGCAGGGGACTAGCGGGAGACCTTCAGTACTTC. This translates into CASSLLGRGLAGDLQYF.

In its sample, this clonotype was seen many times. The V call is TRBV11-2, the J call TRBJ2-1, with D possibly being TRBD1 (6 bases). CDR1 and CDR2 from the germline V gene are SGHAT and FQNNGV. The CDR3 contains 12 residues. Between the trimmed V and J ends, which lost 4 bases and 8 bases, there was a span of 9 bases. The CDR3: CASSSGQHEQFF. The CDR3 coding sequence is TGTGCCAGCAGCTCGGGACAACATGAGCAGTTCTTC.

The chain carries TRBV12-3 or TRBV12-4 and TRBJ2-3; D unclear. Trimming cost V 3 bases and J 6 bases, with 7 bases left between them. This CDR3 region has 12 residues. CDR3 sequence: CASSFARDTQYF. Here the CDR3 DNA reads TGTGCCAGCAGTTTCGCCAGGGATACGCAGTATTTT.

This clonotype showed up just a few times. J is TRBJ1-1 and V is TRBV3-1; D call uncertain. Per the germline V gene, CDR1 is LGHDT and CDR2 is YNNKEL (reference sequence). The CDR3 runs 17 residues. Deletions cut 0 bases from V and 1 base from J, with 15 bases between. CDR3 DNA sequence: TGTGCCAGCAGCCAAGAAGGACTGGGCCTCGGGAACACTGAAGCTTTCTTT. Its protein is CASSQEGLGLGNTEAFF.

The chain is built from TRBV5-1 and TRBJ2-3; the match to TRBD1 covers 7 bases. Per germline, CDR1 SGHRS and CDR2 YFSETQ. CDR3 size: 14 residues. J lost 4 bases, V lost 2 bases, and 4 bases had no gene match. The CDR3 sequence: CASSFQGVADTQYF. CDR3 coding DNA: TGCGCCAGCAGCTTTCAGGGGGTCGCAGATACGCAGTATTTT.

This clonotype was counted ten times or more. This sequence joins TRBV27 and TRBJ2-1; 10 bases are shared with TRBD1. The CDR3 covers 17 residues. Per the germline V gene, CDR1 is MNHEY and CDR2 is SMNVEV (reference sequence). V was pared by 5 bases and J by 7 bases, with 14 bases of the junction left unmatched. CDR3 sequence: CASSLWSGQGMMNEQFF. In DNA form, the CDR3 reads TGTGCCAGCAGTCTGTGGTCGGGACAGGGGATGATGAATGAGCAGTTCTTC.

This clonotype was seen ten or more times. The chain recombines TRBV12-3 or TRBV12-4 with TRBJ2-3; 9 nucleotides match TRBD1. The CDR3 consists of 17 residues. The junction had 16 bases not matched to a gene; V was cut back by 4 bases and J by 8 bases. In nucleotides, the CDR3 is TGTGCCAGCAGTTACGGGGGACAGGGACGAGGCCAGGCTACGCAGTATTTT. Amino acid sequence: CASSYGGQGRGQATQYF.

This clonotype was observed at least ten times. CDR3 in DNA: TGTGCCAGCAGTTACGTCCCCCCCGGGACAGGGAACCCGGTGTTTTATACGCAGTATTTT. This sequence encodes CASSYVPPGTGNPVFYTQYF. The chain combines TRBV6-2 or TRBV6-3 with TRBJ2-3; TRBD1 agrees at 9 bases. V gave up 2 bases and J gave up 7 bases; unmatched junction bases: 22. CDR1 and CDR2 (germline): MNHEY, SVGEGT. The CDR3 sequence is 20 residues long.

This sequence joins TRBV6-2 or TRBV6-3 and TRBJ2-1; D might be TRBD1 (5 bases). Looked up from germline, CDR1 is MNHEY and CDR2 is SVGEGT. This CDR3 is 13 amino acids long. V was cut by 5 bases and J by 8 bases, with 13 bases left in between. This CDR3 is CASSRRQLYEQFF. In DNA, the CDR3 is TGTGCCAGCAGTCGACGACAGTTGTATGAGCAGTTCTTC.

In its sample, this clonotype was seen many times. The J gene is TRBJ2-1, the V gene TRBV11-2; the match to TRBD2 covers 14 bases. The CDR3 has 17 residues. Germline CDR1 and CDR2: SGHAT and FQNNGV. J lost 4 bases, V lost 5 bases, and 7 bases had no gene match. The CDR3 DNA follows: TGTGCCAGCAGCAGTGGGACTAGCGGGAGCTGGTACAATGAGCAGTTCTTC. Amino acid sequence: CASSSGTSGSWYNEQFF.

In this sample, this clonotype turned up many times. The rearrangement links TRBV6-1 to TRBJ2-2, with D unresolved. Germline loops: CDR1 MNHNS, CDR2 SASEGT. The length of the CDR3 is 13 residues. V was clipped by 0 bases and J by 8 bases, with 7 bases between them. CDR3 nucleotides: TGTGCCAGCAGTGAAGCGCCCAGGGGGGAGCTGTTTTTT. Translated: CASSEAPRGELFF.

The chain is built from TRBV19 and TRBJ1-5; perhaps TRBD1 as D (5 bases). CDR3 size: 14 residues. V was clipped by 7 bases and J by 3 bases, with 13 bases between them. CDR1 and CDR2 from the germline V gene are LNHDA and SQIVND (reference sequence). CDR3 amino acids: CASTLGDLNQPQHF. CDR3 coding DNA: TGTGCCAGTACCCTAGGGGATCTCAATCAGCCCCAGCATTTT.

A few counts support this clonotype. The chain's CDR3 is CASSSGVWQPQHF. CDR3 nucleotide sequence: TGTGCCAGCAGTAGCGGGGTTTGGCAGCCCCAGCATTTT. The chain uses TRBV2 and TRBJ1-5; no definite D call. In germline, CDR1 is SNHLY, CDR2 FYNNEI. Trimming removed 5 bases at V and 7 bases at J, with 12 bases between. This CDR3 comprises 13 residues.

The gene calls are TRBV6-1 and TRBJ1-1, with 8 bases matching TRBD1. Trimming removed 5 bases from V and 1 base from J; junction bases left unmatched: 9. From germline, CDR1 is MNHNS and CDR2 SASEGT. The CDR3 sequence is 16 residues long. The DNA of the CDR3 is TGTGCCAGCAGTTCGTTCCGGGACAGGAAGAACACTGAAGCTTTCTTT. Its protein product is CASSSFRDRKNTEAFF.

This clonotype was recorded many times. The CDR3 loop reads CASNGLGQHSYEQYF. CDR3 sequence (DNA): TGCGCCAGCAACGGTCTGGGACAACACTCCTACGAGCAGTACTTC. The genes are TRBV5-1 and TRBJ2-7; D possibly corresponds to TRBD1 (6 bases). Germline CDR1 reads SGHRS; CDR2 reads YFSETQ. V was pared by 6 bases and J by 0 bases, with 16 bases between. The CDR3 spans 15 residues.

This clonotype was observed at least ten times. The CDR3, as DNA: TGTGCCAGCAGTTTGATCATCCTGGGGCGTTACACTGAAGCTTTCTTT. Translating gives CASSLIILGRYTEAFF. This chain connects TRBV28 to TRBJ1-1; a possible D gene is TRBD1 (5 bases). V lost 3 bases and J lost 3, with 17 bases in between. The V gene's germline CDR1 is MDHEN and CDR2 SYDVKM. The CDR3 runs 16 residues.

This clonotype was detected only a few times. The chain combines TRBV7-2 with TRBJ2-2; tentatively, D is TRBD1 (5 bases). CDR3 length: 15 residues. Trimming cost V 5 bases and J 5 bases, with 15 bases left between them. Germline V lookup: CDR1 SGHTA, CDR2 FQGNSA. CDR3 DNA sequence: TGTGCCAGCAGCGCAGCGAGACCAGGGACCGGGGAGCTGTTTTTT. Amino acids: CASSAARPGTGELFF. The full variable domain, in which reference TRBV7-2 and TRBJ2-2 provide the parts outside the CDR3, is GAGVSQSPSNKVTEKGKDVELRCDPISGHTALYWYRQSLGQGLEFLIYFQGNSAPDKSGLPSDRFSAERTGGSVSTLTIQRTQQEDSAVYLCASSAARPGTGELFFGEGSRLTVL.

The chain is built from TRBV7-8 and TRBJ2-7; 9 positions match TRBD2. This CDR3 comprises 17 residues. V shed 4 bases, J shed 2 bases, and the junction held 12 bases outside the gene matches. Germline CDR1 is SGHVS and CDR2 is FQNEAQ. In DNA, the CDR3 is TGTGCCAGCAGCTCCCGCGGGAGGCGGGAGGGCCCCTACGAGCAGTACTTC. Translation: CASSSRGRREGPYEQYF.